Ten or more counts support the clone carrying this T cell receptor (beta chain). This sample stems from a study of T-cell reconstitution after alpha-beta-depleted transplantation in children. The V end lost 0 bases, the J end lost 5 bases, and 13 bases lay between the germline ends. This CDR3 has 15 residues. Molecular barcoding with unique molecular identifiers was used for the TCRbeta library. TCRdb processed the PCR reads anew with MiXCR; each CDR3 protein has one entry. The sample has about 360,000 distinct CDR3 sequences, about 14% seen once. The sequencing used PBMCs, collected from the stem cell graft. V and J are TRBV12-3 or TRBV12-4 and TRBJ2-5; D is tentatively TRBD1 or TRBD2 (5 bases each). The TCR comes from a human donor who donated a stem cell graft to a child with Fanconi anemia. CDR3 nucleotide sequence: TGTGCCAGCAGTTTAGCCGGGACCTATGGGGAGACCCAGTACTTC. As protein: CASSLAGTYGETQYF.